This T cell receptor beta chain was recovered during a study of T cell responses to AZD1222 COVID-19 vaccine. Trimming removed 2 bases from V and 2 bases from J; junction bases left unmatched: 10. Per the germline V gene, CDR1 is SGHRS and CDR2 is YFSETQ. This CDR3 contains 17 residues. Repertoires were generated with immunoSEQ multiplex PCR, while TCRdb's copy carries only in-frame clones and drops some. The sample includes 210,000 or so clones, more than 85% seen only once; the top ten take about 1%. V and J are TRBV5-1 and TRBJ2-5; 9 positions agree with TRBD1. The sample here was peripheral blood, taken on day 0 of MenACWY control vaccination. The source of this sequence is an adult in good health. The CDR3 loop is CASSFRPGTGTQETQYF. The DNA of the CDR3 is TGCGCCAGCAGCTTTCGACCCGGGACAGGGACACAAGAGACCCAGTACTTC.